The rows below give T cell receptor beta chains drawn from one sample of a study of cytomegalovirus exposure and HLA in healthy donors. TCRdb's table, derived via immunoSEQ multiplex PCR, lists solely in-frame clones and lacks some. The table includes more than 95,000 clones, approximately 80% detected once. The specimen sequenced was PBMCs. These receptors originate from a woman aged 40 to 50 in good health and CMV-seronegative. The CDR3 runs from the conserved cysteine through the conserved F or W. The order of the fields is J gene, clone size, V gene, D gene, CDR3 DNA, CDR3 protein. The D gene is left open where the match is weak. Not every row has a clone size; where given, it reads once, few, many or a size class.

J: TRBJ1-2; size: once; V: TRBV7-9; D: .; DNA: TGTGCCAGCAGCTTAGCTTTGCAGGGAAACTATGGCTACACCTTC; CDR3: CASSLALQGNYGYTF
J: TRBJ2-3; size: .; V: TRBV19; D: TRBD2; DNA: TGTGCCAGCAAAAGCGGGAGGGCCGCAGATACGCAGTATTTT; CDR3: CASKSGRAADTQYF
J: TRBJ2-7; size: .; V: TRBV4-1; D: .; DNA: TGCGCCAGCAGCCAAGACTTGTCTCCAGTTTACGAGCAGTACTTC; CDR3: CASSQDLSPVYEQYF
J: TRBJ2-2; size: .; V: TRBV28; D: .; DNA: TGTGCCAGCAGTTTAGACAGGCCAGCGAACACCGGGGAGCTGTTTTTT; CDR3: CASSLDRPANTGELFF
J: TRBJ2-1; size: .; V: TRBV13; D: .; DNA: TGTGCCAGCAGCTCAATCTCTGCGGGGAATTACAATGAGCAGTTCTTC; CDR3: CASSSISAGNYNEQFF
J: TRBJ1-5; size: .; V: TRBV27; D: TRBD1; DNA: TGTGCCAGCAGTTTGGGGGGGACAGGGTCTCTGGGGGTGAATAGCAATCAGCCCCAGCATTTT; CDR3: CASSLGGTGSLGVNSNQPQHF
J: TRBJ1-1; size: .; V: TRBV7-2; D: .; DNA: TGTGCCAGCAGCTTAGCGGGGCTCCTTGAAGCTTTCTTT; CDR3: CASSLAGLLEAFF
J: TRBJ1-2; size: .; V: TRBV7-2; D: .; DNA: TGTGCCAGCAGCTTAGACAGCTATGGCTACACCTTC; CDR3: CASSLDSYGYTF
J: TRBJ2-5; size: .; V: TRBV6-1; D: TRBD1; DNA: TGTGCCAGCAGTGTAGCCGGGACAGGGATTCTAGAGACCCAGTACTTC; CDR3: CASSVAGTGILETQYF
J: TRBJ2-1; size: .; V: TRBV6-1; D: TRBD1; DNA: TGTGCCAGCAGTAAACAACAGGGGGCCGATGAGCAGTTCTTC; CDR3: CASSKQQGADEQFF
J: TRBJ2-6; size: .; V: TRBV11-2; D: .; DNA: TGTGCCAGCAGCTTATTTGGCGGGGCCCCCTCTGGGGCCAACGTCCTGACTTTC; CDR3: CASSLFGGAPSGANVLTF
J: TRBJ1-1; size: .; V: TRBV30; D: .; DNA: TGTGCCTGGAGTGTCCGGGGAGGCACTGAAGCTTTCTTT; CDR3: CAWSVRGGTEAFF